These 10 T cell receptor beta chains originate from one sample sequenced in a study of cytomegalovirus exposure and HLA in healthy donors. Researchers ran the PCR with 60 Vbeta and 13 Jbeta primers. Only in-frame clones appear in the TCRdb table, and some are missing; sequencing was by immunoSEQ multiplex PCR. The sample lists roughly 160,000 clones; roughly 80% were seen once. The sequenced sample consisted of PBMCs. Receptors originate from a female donor in good health and CMV-seronegative.

This clone was counted once. The chain recombines TRBV30 with TRBJ1-1, with a tentative D call TRBD1 (5 bases). Germline CDR1 is GTSNPN and CDR2 is SVGIG (reference sequence). Between the trimmed V and J ends, which lost 3 bases and 11 bases, there was a span of 19 bases. The CDR3 totals 13 residues. CDR3 loop: CAWSPGPTKGAFF. CDR3 DNA: TGTGCCTGGAGCCCAGGGCCGACGAAGGGGGCTTTCTTT.

The V gene is TRBV5-1, the J gene TRBJ1-2, with a tentative D call TRBD1 (5 bases). Germline CDR1 reads SGHRS; CDR2 reads YFSETQ. The germline V and J ends were trimmed by 9 bases and 4 bases, with 16 bases remaining between them. The CDR3 is 13 amino acids. In nucleotides, the CDR3 is TGCGCCACGCGGGGGACCGGGTTCTATGGCTACACCTTC. Translation gives CATRGTGFYGYTF.

The rearrangement uses TRBV7-9 and TRBJ2-5; TRBD1 is a possible D gene (6 bases). The ends were cut back, 4 bases at V and 5 bases at J, with 23 bases in the middle. The germline gives CDR1 SEHNR, CDR2 FQNEAQ (reference sequence). CDR3 length: 17 amino acids. The CDR3 region has the DNA TGTGCCAGCAGCTCCCCTCGGGGCCAGAGTACAGGGGAGACCCAGTACTTC. It specifies CASSSPRGQSTGETQYF.

This chain links TRBV7-8 with TRBJ1-1, with a tentative D call TRBD1 (6 bases). The CDR3 loop spans 15 amino acids. The V end was cut by 2 bases, the J end by 1 base, with 11 bases between. CDR1 SGHVS and CDR2 FQNEAQ come from the germline V gene. The CDR3 protein is CASSLTRTENTEAFF. The CDR3 region has the DNA TGTGCCAGCAGCTTAACGAGGACAGAGAACACTGAAGCTTTCTTT.

This clone was picked up one time. The chain is built from TRBV5-1 and TRBJ2-3; TRBD2 agrees at 14 bases. Per the germline V gene, CDR1 is SGHRS and CDR2 is YFSETQ. CDR3 length: 17 residues. The junction had 5 bases not matched to a gene; V was cut back by 0 bases and J by 5 bases. The CDR3 loop is CASSLVGTSGRRDTQYF. The DNA for the CDR3 is TGCGCCAGCAGCTTGGTAGGGACTAGCGGGAGACGAGATACGCAGTATTTT.

The genes are TRBV29-1 and TRBJ2-1, with TRBD1 matching 9 bases. The ends lost 3 bases at V and 7 bases at J; junction bases unmatched: 4. The length of the CDR3 is 13 residues. Germline-derived CDR1 and CDR2 are SQVTM and ANQGSEA. CDR3: CSVEGTGRNEQFF. In nucleotides, the CDR3 is TGCAGCGTTGAGGGGACAGGGCGGAATGAGCAGTTCTTC.

The chain joins TRBV5-1 to TRBJ1-1; D is unclear. In germline, CDR1 is SGHRS, CDR2 YFSETQ. The V end was cut by 1 base, the J end by 1 base, with 8 bases between. The CDR3 loop spans 14 amino acids. The CDR3 is CASSLSPGNTEAFF. Here the CDR3 DNA reads TGCGCCAGCAGCTTGTCCCCGGGGAACACTGAAGCTTTCTTT.

For this clone: Sequence at one end of the junction differs from germline and may be a read error. The V call is TRBV19, the J call TRBJ1-1, with 7 bases aligning to TRBD1. Germline-derived CDR1 and CDR2 are LNHDA and SQIVND (reference sequence). This CDR3 is 11 amino acids long. CDR3 in amino acids: CASSIRGTVYF. The CDR3 DNA sequence: TGTGCCAGTAGTATAAGGGGGACAGTCTACTTT.

The rearrangement links TRBV28 to TRBJ1-1; perhaps TRBD1 as D (6 bases). Trimming removed 4 bases from V and 1 base from J, with 13 bases in between. The CDR3 loop spans 15 amino acids. From germline, CDR1 is MDHEN and CDR2 SYDVKM. The CDR3 here is CASSSGATGNTEAFF. CDR3 in DNA: TGTGCCAGCAGTTCAGGGGCGACAGGGAACACTGAAGCTTTCTTT.

This sequence joins TRBV28 and TRBJ1-1; the D is unclear. CDR3 length: 15 amino acids. V lost 5 bases and J lost 0, with 13 bases in between. Per the germline V gene, CDR1 is MDHEN and CDR2 is SYDVKM. In DNA, the CDR3 is TGTGCCAGCAGTCCCCCTGGTGGGCTGAACACTGAAGCTTTCTTT. Translation: CASSPPGGLNTEAFF.